This T cell receptor (beta chain) was retrieved from a study of PD-1 blockade in classical Hodgkin lymphoma. Study results and limitations: Exclusion was the outcome for patients who began nivolumab under 1 year after ASCT.

This clone was seen once. Antigen: not known. From germline, CDR1 is SGHVS and CDR2 FQNEAQ. V lost 1 base to trimming and J lost 0 bases, with 15 bases between them. The CDR3 is 18 residues long. Data came from immunoSEQ multiplex PCR; TCRdb stores just in-frame clones and leaves some out. In the table there are around 28,000 clones, about 88% of which are singletons. Time point denoted: cycle 4 day 1 (C4D1), after 5 to 7 weeks of nivolumab. Exposure to brentuximab vedotin varied, and each patient had relapsed following autologous stem cell transplantation. Magnetic negative selection was used to purify CD4+ T cells from thawed PBMCs.

This TCR came from a human donor with classical Hodgkin lymphoma. Sequences were derived from CD4+ T cells from blood, sampled before the fourth cycle of nivolumab. The chain employs TRBV7-8 and TRBJ2-2; D remains unclear. The CDR3 DNA sequence: TGTGCCAGCAGCTTAGGAGCCTCCAAAAGAACGAACACCGGGGAGCTGTTTTTT. Protein sequence: CASSLGASKRTNTGELFF.